Sequencing of this T cell receptor beta chain was carried out in a study of blood T cells in healthy people across ages (dated by TCRdb to about 2015). About the investigation overall: Template switching captured roughly one uniquely barcoded TCR beta cDNA molecule per two T cells in model experiments. Using deep sequencing normalized with unique cDNA molecular identifiers, the study measured how TCR beta repertoire diversity changes with age. Donors were grouped into four age groups: young (average about 15 years), middle-aged (about 38), aged (approximately 58) and long-lived (approximately 81). To avoid experimental bias, donors of different ages were distributed randomly across sequencing lanes. Two additional independent replicas of 1 million unique cDNA reads from the same blood draw were analyzed for two donors (one aged 18 to 30 and one aged 80 or older). Points the paper makes about the study in general: Estimates of total diversity from one million sequenced T cells were regarded as lower bounds and underestimates. Since profiling was done on bulk unsorted PBMCs, naive and antigen-experienced compartments could not be conclusively compared. Donor CMV infection status was unknown, potentially confounding age-related changes in expanded clonotypes. As age increased, observed TCR beta diversity per million T cells dropped in a roughly linear way, and a significant reduction was already evident by age approximately 40. A strong correlation was found between observed TCR beta diversity and the percentage of naive T cells measured by flow cytometry. The long-lived group showed more naive CD4+ T cells, fewer expanded clones and increased TCR diversity than the aged group, suggesting age selection.

There are many counts of this clonotype. Its antigen has not been determined. Base qualities are missing; no much larger clone stands one base away. The library was generated by 5' RACE. The reads were generated on an Illumina HiSeq 2500. A second about 7 to 12 cycle PCR used a sample-barcoded 5' primer and a J-beta primer mix. A template-switch 5' adaptor carrying 12 random nucleotides introduced a unique molecular identifier onto each TCR beta cDNA molecule. Each sample yielded at least 2.5 million CDR3-containing paired-end reads. First-strand cDNA synthesis was performed from all RNA using the Mint cDNA synthesis kit, with priming by a TRBC-specific oligonucleotide. After uracil-DNA glycosylase treatment, a first 18-cycle PCR used universal primers M1SS and BC2_uni_R on all cDNA. The published analysis was carried out like this. Each sample was normalized by randomly selecting 1 million high-quality reads, each carrying a distinct molecular identifier. Reads with shared molecular identifiers were discarded instead of being binned into consensus sequences. MiTCR, with a Q25 quality threshold and the strictest error-elimination algorithm, was used for CDR3 identification, clonotype clustering and error correction. A nonparametric unseen species model with Euler transformation was used to estimate lower-bound total TCR beta diversity. TCRdb reprocessing: public reads trimmed at Q25 with fastp, clones called with MiXCR, in-frame beta chains kept. Rows with one shared CDR3 protein collapse into an entry with the most common genes and DNA. In this record, the V and J calls reflect TCRdb's handling and not the investigators' own analysis. Recorded for this sample are 650,000 to 700,000 distinct CDR3 sequences; around 32% of them occurred a single time. The top ten clones comprise 15% of the sample.

The roughly 38 donors, aged about 6 to 95 years, were systemically healthy Caucasian individuals from Russia. Around 10 milliliters of peripheral blood were collected from each donor into EDTA-treated Vacutainer tubes. PBMCs were isolated by Ficoll-Paque density-gradient centrifugation, with at least 6.5 million obtained per sample. Total RNA, at least 5.5 micrograms per sample, was extracted from PBMCs with Trizol reagent. For every donor, flow cytometry on a PBMC aliquot measured the percentage of naive CD45RAhigh/CD27high T cells. As encoded in the germline V gene, CDR1 is MDHEN while CDR2 is SYDVKM. The CDR3 measures 17 amino acids from cysteine to phenylalanine. CDR3 DNA only is kept here, 51 bases in frame from base 1. Trimming leaves V shorter by 6 bases and J shorter by 4 bases, with the junction holding 13 bases beyond the gene matches.

The TCR comes from a woman aged 80 or over in good health. Donor details come from another sample of the same person, matched by shared clones. The receptor chain draws on TRBV28 and TRBJ1-2; the central 11 bases match TRBD1. The material sequenced was blood. The CDR3 region has the sequence CASSETGQGAIGYGYTF. The nucleotide sequence reads as follows: TGTGCCAGCAGCGAAACCGGACAGGGGGCTATTGGCTATGGCTACACCTTC.